This TCR beta chain appears in the sequencing data of a study of T cell repertoires in cytomegalovirus infection. Study information: Researchers turned to recently identified HLA-C-restricted CMV epitopes as well as well-studied HLA-B-restricted ones. CMV infection together with matching HLA type was indicated by public TCR beta signatures.

Study-level points and caveats: Summed frequency of shared TCR beta families picked out CMV carriers who also had the relevant HLA. HLA-C-restricted, CMV-specific TCR beta clonotypes were dominant ex vivo.

On this clonotype itself: The antigen is not known. Germline is not matched at one junction end, which may reflect a read error.

TCRdb re-derived calls from the reads in MiXCR, one entry per CDR3 protein. The data contain 360,000 or so distinct CDR3 sequences, nearly 35% of them singletons. Germline V gene data show CDR1 as MGHRA and CDR2 as YSYEKL. The CDR3 spans 15 residues. This clonotype originated in a human donor in good health (CMV status not recorded). Some clones in this sample may be carry-over from other donors' samples. This rearrangement joins TRBV4-1 to TRBJ1-2; D is uncertain. The material was cultured PBMCs, obtained from culture after CMV antigen stimulation. In DNA form, the CDR3 reads TGTGCCAGCAGCCAAGACCGGGTGGGTTACGGGGGCTACACCTTC. Translation: CASSQDRVGYGGYTF.